The subject of this entry is one T cell receptor beta chain. One end of the junction varies from germline; a read error may be responsible. CD45RO-negative CD8 cells positively selected for CCR7 made up the naive population, which excluded terminally differentiated effector memory CD45RA+ cells. This record comes from a study of shared clonotypes between healthy human individuals. Original handling: ImmunoSEQ only sent back junction sequences with no quality scores, so filtering was done differently. Clones were read by immunoSEQ multiplex PCR, and TCRdb kept only the in-frame ones, dropping some. The V and J calls and clone size were taken over from that table, and D and trimming were inferred from the DNA. This sample has around 610,000 clones, with approximately 96% found just once. The sample taken for sequencing was naive CD8+ T cells sorted from blood. This sequence originates from a woman in her twenties or thirties in good health.

CDR3 DNA: TGTGCCAGCAGCTACTCTACGGGGGGGATCACCTACGAGCAGTACTTC. It translates to CASSYSTGGITYEQYF. This rearrangement joins TRBV6-5 to TRBJ2-5; 8 nucleotides line up with TRBD2. The DNA end is a closer match to TRBJ2-7, so the J assignment may be wrong. In germline, CDR1 is MNHEY, CDR2 SVGAGI. The CDR3 is 16 amino acids.